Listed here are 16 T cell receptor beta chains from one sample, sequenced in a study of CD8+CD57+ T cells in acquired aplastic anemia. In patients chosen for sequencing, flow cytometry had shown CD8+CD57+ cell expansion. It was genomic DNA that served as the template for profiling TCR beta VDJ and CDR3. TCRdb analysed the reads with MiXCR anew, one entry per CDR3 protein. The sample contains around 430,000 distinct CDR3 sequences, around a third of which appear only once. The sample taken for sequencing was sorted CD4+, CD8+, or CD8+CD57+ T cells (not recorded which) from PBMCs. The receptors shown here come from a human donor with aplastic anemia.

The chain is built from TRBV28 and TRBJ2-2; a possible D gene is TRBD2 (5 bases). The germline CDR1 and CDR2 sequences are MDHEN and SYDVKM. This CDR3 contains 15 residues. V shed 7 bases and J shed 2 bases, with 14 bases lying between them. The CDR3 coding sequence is TGTGCCAGCAAGAGAAGCGGAGGCAACACCGGGGAGCTGTTTTTT. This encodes CASKRSGGNTGELFF.

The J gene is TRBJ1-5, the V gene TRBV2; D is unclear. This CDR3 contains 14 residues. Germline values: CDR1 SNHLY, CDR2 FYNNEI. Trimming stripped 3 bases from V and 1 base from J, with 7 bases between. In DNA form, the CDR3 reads TGTGCCAGCAGTGAGGGCGGAAGCAATCAGCCCCAGCATTTT. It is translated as CASSEGGSNQPQHF.

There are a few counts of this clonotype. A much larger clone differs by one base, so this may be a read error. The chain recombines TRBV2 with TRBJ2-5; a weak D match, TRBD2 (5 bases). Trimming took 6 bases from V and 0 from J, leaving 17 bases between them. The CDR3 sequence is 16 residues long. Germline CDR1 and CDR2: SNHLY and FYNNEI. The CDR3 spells CASRKTGVRYQETQYF. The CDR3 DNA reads TGTGCCAGCAGGAAAACCGGGGTCCGGTACCAAGAGACCCAGTACTTC.

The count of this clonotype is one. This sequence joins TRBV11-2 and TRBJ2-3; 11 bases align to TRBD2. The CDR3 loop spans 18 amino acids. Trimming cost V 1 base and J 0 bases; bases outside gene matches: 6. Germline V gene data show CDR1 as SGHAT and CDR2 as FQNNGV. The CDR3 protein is CASSLVGSGGVSTDTQYF. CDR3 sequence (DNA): TGTGCCAGCAGCTTAGTGGGTAGCGGGGGGGTTAGCACAGATACGCAGTATTTT.

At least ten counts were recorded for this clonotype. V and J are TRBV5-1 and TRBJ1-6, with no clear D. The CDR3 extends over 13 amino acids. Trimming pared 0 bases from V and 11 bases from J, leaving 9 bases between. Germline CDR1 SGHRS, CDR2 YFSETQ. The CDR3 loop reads CASSLDGLPPLHF. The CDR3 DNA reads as TGCGCCAGCAGCTTGGATGGGTTGCCACCCCTCCACTTT.

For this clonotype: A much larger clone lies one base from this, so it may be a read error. The CDR3 nucleotides read TGCAGTTCTAGAGAAGGGTTAACGGCCTCCTACGAGCAGTACTTC. It encodes CSSREGLTASYEQYF. The rearrangement uses TRBV20-1 and TRBJ2-7; D remains ambiguous. Germline V gene sequence: CDR1 DFQATT, CDR2 SNEGSKA (reference sequence). The CDR3 runs 15 residues.

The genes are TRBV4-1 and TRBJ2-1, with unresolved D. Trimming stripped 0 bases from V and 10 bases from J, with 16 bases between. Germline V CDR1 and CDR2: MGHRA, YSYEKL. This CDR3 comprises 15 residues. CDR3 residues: CASSQEAVTKAEQFF. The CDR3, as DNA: TGCGCCAGCAGCCAAGAGGCCGTCACCAAGGCGGAGCAGTTCTTC.

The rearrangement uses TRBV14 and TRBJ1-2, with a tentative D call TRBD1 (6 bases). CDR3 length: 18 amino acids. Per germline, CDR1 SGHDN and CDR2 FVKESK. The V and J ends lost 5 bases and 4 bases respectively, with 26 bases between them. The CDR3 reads CASSRISSSGAGAYGYTF. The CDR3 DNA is TGTGCCAGCAGCAGGATAAGTAGCAGCGGGGCAGGGGCCTATGGCTACACCTTC.

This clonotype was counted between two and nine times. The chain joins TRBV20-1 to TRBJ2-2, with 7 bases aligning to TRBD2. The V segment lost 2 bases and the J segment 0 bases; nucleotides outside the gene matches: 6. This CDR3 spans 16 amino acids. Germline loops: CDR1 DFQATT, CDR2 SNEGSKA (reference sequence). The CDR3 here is CSARRPGLPNTGELFF. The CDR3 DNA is TGCAGTGCTAGACGTCCGGGACTACCGAACACCGGGGAGCTGTTTTTT.

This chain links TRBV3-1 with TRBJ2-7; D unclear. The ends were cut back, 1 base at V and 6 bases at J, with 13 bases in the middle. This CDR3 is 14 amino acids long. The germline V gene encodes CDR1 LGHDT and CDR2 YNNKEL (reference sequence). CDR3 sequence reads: CASSQGALGAEQYF. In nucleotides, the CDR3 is TGTGCCAGCAGCCAAGGGGCCCTAGGCGCCGAGCAGTACTTC.

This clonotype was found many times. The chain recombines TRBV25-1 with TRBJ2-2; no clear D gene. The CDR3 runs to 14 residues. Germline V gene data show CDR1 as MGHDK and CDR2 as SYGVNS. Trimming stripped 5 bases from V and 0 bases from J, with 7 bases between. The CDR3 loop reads CASSPTANTGELFF. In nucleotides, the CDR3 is TGTGCCAGCAGTCCCACAGCGAACACCGGGGAGCTGTTTTTT.

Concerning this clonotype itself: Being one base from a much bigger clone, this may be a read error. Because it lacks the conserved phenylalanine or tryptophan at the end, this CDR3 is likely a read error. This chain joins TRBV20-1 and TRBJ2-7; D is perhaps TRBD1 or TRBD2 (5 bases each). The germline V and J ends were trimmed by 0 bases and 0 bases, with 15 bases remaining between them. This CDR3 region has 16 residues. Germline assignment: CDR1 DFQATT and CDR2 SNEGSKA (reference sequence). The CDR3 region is CSARETGRHTSYEQYL. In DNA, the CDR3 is TGCAGTGCTAGAGAAACGGGACGACACACCTCCTACGAGCAGTACCTC.

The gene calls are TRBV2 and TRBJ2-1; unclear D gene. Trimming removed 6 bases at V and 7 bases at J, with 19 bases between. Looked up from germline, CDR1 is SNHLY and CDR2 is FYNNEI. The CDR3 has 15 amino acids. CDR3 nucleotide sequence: TGTGCCAGCAGCAACCCCCCAGAAGCCGGGAATGAGCAGTTCTTC. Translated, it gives CASSNPPEAGNEQFF.

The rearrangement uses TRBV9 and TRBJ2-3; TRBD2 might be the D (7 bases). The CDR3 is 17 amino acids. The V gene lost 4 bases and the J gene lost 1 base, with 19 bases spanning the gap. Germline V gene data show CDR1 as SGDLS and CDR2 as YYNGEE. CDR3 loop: CASSPLPGGQGTDTQYF. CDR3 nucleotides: TGTGCCAGCAGCCCTCTTCCGGGGGGCCAGGGCACAGATACGCAGTATTTT.

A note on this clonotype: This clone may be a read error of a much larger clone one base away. CDR3 DNA: TGCAGTGCTAGAGGTGAGTGGCGGTATGGCTACACCTTC. It encodes CSARGEWRYGYTF. This chain uses TRBV20-1 with TRBJ1-2; D is ambiguous. CDR3 length equals 13 residues. Trimming stripped 1 base from V and 5 bases from J, with 11 bases between. From germline, CDR1 is DFQATT and CDR2 SNEGSKA (reference sequence).

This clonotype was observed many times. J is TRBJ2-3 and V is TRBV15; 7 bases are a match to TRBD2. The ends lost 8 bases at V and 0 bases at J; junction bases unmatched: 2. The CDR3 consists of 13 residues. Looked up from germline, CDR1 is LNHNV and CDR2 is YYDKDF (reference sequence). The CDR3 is CATGGDSTDTQYF. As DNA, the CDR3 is TGTGCCACCGGGGGGGATAGCACAGATACGCAGTATTTT.